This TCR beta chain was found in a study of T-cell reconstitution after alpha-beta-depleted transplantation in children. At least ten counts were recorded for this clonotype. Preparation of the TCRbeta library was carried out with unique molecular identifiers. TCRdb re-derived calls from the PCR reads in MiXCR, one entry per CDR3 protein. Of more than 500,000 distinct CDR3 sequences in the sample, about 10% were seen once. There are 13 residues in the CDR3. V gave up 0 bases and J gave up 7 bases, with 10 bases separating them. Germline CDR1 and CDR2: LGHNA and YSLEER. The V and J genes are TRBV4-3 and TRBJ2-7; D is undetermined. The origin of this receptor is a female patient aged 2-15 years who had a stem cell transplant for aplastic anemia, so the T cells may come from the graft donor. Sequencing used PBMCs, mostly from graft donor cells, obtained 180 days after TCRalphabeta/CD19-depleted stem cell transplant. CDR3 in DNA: TGCGCCAGCAGCCAAGATAGGGTAGGTGAGCAGTACTTC. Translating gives CASSQDRVGEQYF.